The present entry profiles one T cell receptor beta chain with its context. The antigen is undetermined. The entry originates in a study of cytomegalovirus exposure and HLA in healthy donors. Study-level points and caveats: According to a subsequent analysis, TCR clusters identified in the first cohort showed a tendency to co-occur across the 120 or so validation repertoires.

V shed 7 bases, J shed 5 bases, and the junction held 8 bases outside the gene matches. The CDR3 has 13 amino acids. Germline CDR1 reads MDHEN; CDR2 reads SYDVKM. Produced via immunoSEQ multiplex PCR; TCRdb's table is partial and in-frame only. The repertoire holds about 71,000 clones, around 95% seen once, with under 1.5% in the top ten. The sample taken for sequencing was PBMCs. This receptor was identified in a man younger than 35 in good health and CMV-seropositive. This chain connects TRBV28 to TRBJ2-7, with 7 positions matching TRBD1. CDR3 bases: TGTGCCAGCAACGTGGACAGGTTTAACGAGCAGTACTTC. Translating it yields CASNVDRFNEQYF.